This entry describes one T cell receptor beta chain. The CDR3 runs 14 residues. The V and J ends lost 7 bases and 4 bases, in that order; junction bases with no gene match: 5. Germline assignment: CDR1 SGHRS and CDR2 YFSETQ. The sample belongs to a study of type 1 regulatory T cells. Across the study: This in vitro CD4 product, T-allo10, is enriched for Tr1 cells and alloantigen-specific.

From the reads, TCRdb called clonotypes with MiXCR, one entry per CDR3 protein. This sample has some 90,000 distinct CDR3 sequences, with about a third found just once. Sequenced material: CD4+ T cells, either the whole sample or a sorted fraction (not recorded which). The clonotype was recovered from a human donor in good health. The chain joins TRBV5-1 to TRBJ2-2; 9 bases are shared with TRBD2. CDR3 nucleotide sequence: TGCGCCAGCGGTTCTAGCGGGACCACCGGGGAGCTGTTTTTT. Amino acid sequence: CASGSSGTTGELFF.